Below, one TCR beta chain is given with its context. The antigen is unknown. Clones were sequenced by immunoSEQ multiplex PCR, and TCRdb holds only the in-frame ones, with some missing. Among approximately 1.4 million clones listed, 95% to 99% were seen once. The CDR3 spans 14 residues. Between the trimmed V and J ends, which lost 3 bases and 8 bases, there was a span of 13 bases. CDR1 and CDR2 from the germline V gene are MNHNS and SASEGT. This specimen belongs to a study of shared clonotypes between healthy human individuals. As for the study in general: CD8 memory received one plate per donor, CD8 naive two, CD4 memory three and CD4 naive three.

Overall study results and limits: The genetic and exposure-history diversity represented was limited by few donors.

Each donor was a Caucasian adult residing in Nashville, Tennessee. This clonotype was obtained from a man aged 30 to 39 in good health. The J gene is TRBJ1-4, the V gene TRBV6-1; maybe TRBD1 (5 bases). The sample consisted of naive CD4+ T cells sorted from blood. Documented subset: CD45RA+ positively selected. The CDR3 nucleotides read TGTGCCAGCAGTGACGCGGGGCTAAGCGAAAAACTGTTTTTT. This encodes CASSDAGLSEKLFF.